These 19 T cell receptor beta chains were sequenced from one sample in a study of molecular identifiers for immune sequencing clone quantification. Each CDR3 protein gets one entry after TCRdb re-called the PCR reads with MiXCR. The table has around 460,000 distinct CDR3 sequences, about a fifth seen once. The sequenced material came from naive CD8+ T cells from blood, with Jurkat cell RNA spiked in. The sample's subset: FACS-sorted CD8+CD4-CCR7+CD45RA+ naive T cells. These receptors were obtained from a human donor in good health. Some libraries in this study had Jurkat cell RNA spiked in.

A word on this clonotype: Since a much larger clone is just one base distant, this may be a read error. The chain joins TRBV29-1 to TRBJ2-5; perhaps TRBD1 as D (6 bases). This CDR3 spans 12 amino acids. Germline V gene sequence: CDR1 SQVTM, CDR2 ANQGSEA. The CDR3 is CSVEQGSETRYF. For the CDR3, the DNA is TGCAGCGTCGAACAGGGCAGCGAGACCCGGTACTTC.

J is TRBJ1-2 and V is TRBV7-9; possibly TRBD1 for D (6 bases). This CDR3 has 15 amino acids. V was pared by 5 bases and J by 1 base, with 14 bases between. From germline, CDR1 is SEHNR and CDR2 FQNEAQ (reference sequence). The CDR3 loop is CASSADSPRNYGYTF. As DNA, the CDR3 is TGTGCCAGCAGCGCGGACAGCCCCCGTAACTATGGCTACACCTTC.

This rearrangement joins TRBV19 to TRBJ2-7; unclear D gene. Looked up from germline, CDR1 is LNHDA and CDR2 is SQIVND (reference sequence). CDR3 length: 11 residues. The V end was cut by 10 bases, the J end by 4 bases, with 11 bases between. In nucleotides, the CDR3 is TGTGCCACCCGGTATGGATACGAGCAGTACTTC. Protein: CATRYGYEQYF.

The sample holds many counts of this clonotype. J is TRBJ2-3 and V is TRBV5-1, with 10 bases lining up with TRBD2. V lost 1 base to trimming and J lost 2 bases; unmatched junction nucleotides: 10. This CDR3 is 18 amino acids long. Looked up from germline, CDR1 is SGHRS and CDR2 is YFSETQ. For the CDR3, the DNA is TGCGCCAGCAGCTTGTTCGGGGCTAGCGGGAGCTTCACAGATACGCAGTATTTT. This encodes CASSLFGASGSFTDTQYF.

This clonotype has a count of ten or more. The chain recombines TRBV15 with TRBJ2-5, with D uncertain. The CDR3 contains 16 residues. Germline CDR1 and CDR2: LNHNV and YYDKDF (reference sequence). The ends were cut back, 8 bases at V and 5 bases at J, with 24 bases in the middle. CDR3 region: CATRTLGSIGGETQYF. In DNA, the CDR3 is TGTGCCACCCGGACGTTAGGATCCATCGGTGGGGAGACCCAGTACTTC.

This clonotype was counted many times. The chain is built from TRBV6-5 and TRBJ2-4; D perhaps matches TRBD1 (6 bases). The CDR3 has 16 residues. V was shortened by 2 bases and J by 0 bases, with 11 bases between the two germline ends. Germline loops: CDR1 MNHEY, CDR2 SVGAGI. In DNA form, the CDR3 reads TGTGCCAGCAGTTACCGAACAGGGCTAGCCAAAAACATTCAGTACTTC. This gives the protein CASSYRTGLAKNIQYF.

This clonotype was counted only a few times. The chain employs TRBV7-9 and TRBJ2-6, with D uncertain. CDR3 length: 18 amino acids. Germline CDR1 and CDR2: SEHNR and FQNEAQ (reference sequence). V gave up 6 bases and J gave up 4 bases, with 22 bases separating them. The CDR3 sequence: CASRHTFDVSLGANVLTF. CDR3 nucleotides: TGTGCCAGCAGACACACGTTTGACGTATCTCTCGGGGCCAACGTCCTGACTTTC. Supplemented by reference TRBV7-9 and TRBJ2-6, the full variable domain reads DTGVSQNPRHKITKRGQNVTFRCDPISEHNRLYWYRQTLGQGPEFLTYFQNEAQLEKSRLLSDRFSAERPKGSFSTLEIQRTEQGDSAMYLCASRHTFDVSLGANVLTFGAGSRLTVL.

The rearrangement links TRBV7-6 to TRBJ1-4; D unclear. CDR3 length equals 14 residues. Germline assignment: CDR1 SGHVS and CDR2 FNYEAQ. Trimming pared 2 bases from V and 6 bases from J, leaving 10 bases between. The CDR3 spells CASSLFYGDEKLFF. The CDR3 nucleotides read TGTGCCAGCAGCTTATTTTACGGGGATGAAAAACTGTTTTTT.

The V gene is TRBV19, the J gene TRBJ2-5, with 9 bases identical to TRBD2. Germline lookup yields CDR1 LNHDA and CDR2 SQIVND (reference sequence). Trimming removed 9 bases from V and 4 bases from J; junction bases left unmatched: 12. The CDR3 is 15 amino acids. This chain's CDR3 is CASSPKAGGPETQYF. The DNA for the CDR3 is TGTGCCAGCAGTCCAAAAGCGGGGGGCCCAGAGACCCAGTACTTC.

This clonotype was seen at least ten times. This chain uses TRBV28 with TRBJ1-5; no clear D. V lost 3 bases and J 5 bases, leaving 23 bases between the germline ends. This CDR3 has 18 residues. Per germline, CDR1 MDHEN and CDR2 SYDVKM. CDR3 DNA: TGTGCCAGCAGTTTTGGATTCCGAGAGGATAGTGTGGATCAGCCCCAGCATTTT. Translating gives CASSFGFREDSVDQPQHF.

Note on this clonotype: Possible read error: a much larger clone is one base away. This chain joins TRBV28 and TRBJ1-4; D is ambiguous. Germline-derived CDR1 and CDR2 are MDHEN and SYDVKM. The CDR3 is 16 residues long. Trimming left V 7 bases short and J 7 bases short, with 22 bases between. CDR3 DNA sequence: TGTGCCAGCAATCCCGACGGCGTACAGACTGGTGAAAAACTGTTTTTT. Amino acids: CASNPDGVQTGEKLFF.

This clonotype was seen ten or more times. The chain carries TRBV27 and TRBJ2-3; 8 bases agree with TRBD2. The CDR3 sequence is 15 residues long. Germline V CDR1 and CDR2: MNHEY, SMNVEV (reference sequence). V gave up 7 bases and J gave up 5 bases; unmatched junction bases: 11. Here the CDR3 reads CASNRVTGGQDTQYF. CDR3 nucleotide sequence: TGTGCCAGCAACCGTGTAACGGGGGGGCAAGATACGCAGTATTTT.

Turning to this clonotype: Since a much larger clone is just one base distant, this may be a read error. The chain couples TRBV6-5 to TRBJ2-7; D might be TRBD1 (6 bases). From germline, CDR1 is MNHEY and CDR2 SVGAGI. This CDR3 is built from 14 residues. V lost 5 bases to trimming and J lost 5 bases, with 16 bases between them. This CDR3 reads CASSQYRGHHEQYF. Written as DNA, the CDR3 is TGTGCCAGCAGTCAATATAGGGGACACCACGAGCAGTACTTC.

Regarding this clonotype: A much bigger clone sits one base away, suggesting this may be a read error. The chain links TRBV2 to TRBJ1-5; D uncertain. The CDR3 spans 13 residues. Germline V CDR1 and CDR2: SNHLY, FYNNEI. The CDR3 DNA is TGTGGCAGCAGTGAAGCGGTAGTGGGGCCCCAGCATTTT. Its translation: CGSSEAVVGPQHF.

This clonotype appeared many times. This rearrangement joins TRBV9 to TRBJ2-7; TRBD2 matches 8 bases. The CDR3 has 14 amino acids. Trimming removed 5 bases from V and 1 base from J; junction bases left unmatched: 5. Germline V gene data show CDR1 as SGDLS and CDR2 as YYNGEE. DNA of the CDR3: TGTGCCAGCAGTACTAGCGGACGATCCTACGAGCAGTACTTC. Translation: CASSTSGRSYEQYF. The complete variable domain, with remaining parts taken from reference TRBV9 and TRBJ2-7, reads DSGVTQTPKHLITATGQRVTLRCSPRSGDLSVYWYQQSLDQGLQFLIQYYNGEERAKGNILERFSAQQFPDLHSELNLSSLELGDSALYFCASSTSGRSYEQYFGPGTRLTVT.

The rearrangement joins TRBV4-3 to TRBJ2-7; TRBD1 matches at 11 bases. The CDR3 has 19 amino acids. Germline assignment: CDR1 LGHNA and CDR2 YSLEER. V lost 1 base, J lost 4 bases, and 15 bases stayed unmatched. The CDR3 is CASSQARTGGFDAWYEQYF. The CDR3 bases are TGCGCCAGCAGCCAAGCGAGGACAGGGGGCTTTGATGCTTGGTACGAGCAGTACTTC.

This clonotype was detected only a few times. The rearrangement links TRBV10-3 to TRBJ2-1; D possibly corresponds to TRBD1 (5 bases). The germline V and J ends were trimmed by 6 bases and 1 base, with 13 bases remaining between them. Looked up from germline, CDR1 is ENHRY and CDR2 is SYGVKD. The CDR3 spans 15 residues. CDR3 DNA: TGTGCCATCAGGGACGTCGGACAATCCTACAATGAGCAGTTCTTC. This translates into CAIRDVGQSYNEQFF.

A remark on this clonotype: With a much larger clone just one base away, this may be a read error. The chain couples TRBV19 to TRBJ2-4, with a tentative D call TRBD2 (6 bases). The CDR3 is made up of 16 amino acids. Germline V CDR1 and CDR2: LNHDA, SQIVND (reference sequence). The CDR3 bases are TGTGCCAGTATCCCAACCCGGGGAGGCGCCAAAAACACTCAGTACTTC. This sequence encodes CASIPTRGGAKNTQYF.

The V gene is TRBV5-6, the J gene TRBJ2-7; unclear D gene. The V gene's germline CDR1 is SGHDT and CDR2 YYEEEE. The V gene lost 4 bases and the J gene lost 6 bases, with 11 bases spanning the gap. The length of the CDR3 is 12 residues. CDR3 DNA sequence: TGTGCCAGCAGCCAAAGCGCTGGCGAGCAGTACTTC. Encoded protein: CASSQSAGEQYF.